The next 27 T cell receptor beta chains were all read from a single sample in a study of blood T cell repertoires in COVID-19. This table comes from immunoSEQ multiplex PCR, and its TCRdb copy is limited to in-frame clones, with some not included. The table has about 440,000 clones, about 90% seen once. The sequenced sample consisted of PBMCs or T cells enriched from blood (not recorded which). These receptors were collected from a woman aged 18-30 years with acute COVID-19.

Only one count was recorded for this clone. The chain recombines TRBV27 with TRBJ1-1; D perhaps matches TRBD1 (5 bases). V was clipped by 4 bases and J by 1 base, with 10 bases between them. Germline V gene data show CDR1 as MNHEY and CDR2 as SMNVEV (reference sequence). The CDR3 runs to 14 residues. This chain's CDR3 is CASSYRTRNTEAFF. DNA for the CDR3: TGTGCCAGCAGTTATCGGACAAGGAACACTGAAGCTTTCTTT.

The chain carries TRBV10-3 and TRBJ1-4; no clear D. Germline CDR1 and CDR2: ENHRY and SYGVKD. The CDR3 runs 17 residues. The V end was cut by 0 bases, the J end by 3 bases, with 14 bases between. DNA for the CDR3: TGTGCCATCAGTGAGTCGGTGCGGGATTCGGCTAATGAAAAACTGTTTTTT. The encoded protein is CAISESVRDSANEKLFF.

This chain connects TRBV9 to TRBJ1-2; 7 nucleotides agree with TRBD1. This CDR3 contains 13 residues. Losses at the gene ends were 3 bases for V and 4 bases for J; bases not matched to a gene: 3. CDR1 is SGDLS, CDR2 YYNGEE, per germline. In nucleotides, the CDR3 is TGTGCCAGCAGCGCGGGACAGCTCTATGGCTACACCTTC. Encoded protein: CASSAGQLYGYTF. Together with reference TRBV9 and TRBJ1-2, the CDR3 gives the full variable domain: DSGVTQTPKHLITATGQRVTLRCSPRSGDLSVYWYQQSLDQGLQFLIQYYNGEERAKGNILERFSAQQFPDLHSELNLSSLELGDSALYFCASSAGQLYGYTFGSGTRLTVV.

The CDR3 DNA reads TGTGCCAGCAGCCCCGGGACTAGCGGGTACTACGAGCAGTACTTC. Translation: CASSPGTSGYYEQYF. This rearrangement joins TRBV9 to TRBJ2-7, with 12 positions matching TRBD2. J lost 3 bases, V lost 4 bases, and 5 bases had no gene match. The CDR3 consists of 15 residues. Germline assignment: CDR1 SGDLS and CDR2 YYNGEE.

The chain employs TRBV28 and TRBJ2-3; a weak D match, TRBD1 (6 bases). Germline V gene sequence: CDR1 MDHEN, CDR2 SYDVKM. The CDR3 consists of 15 residues. V was trimmed by 1 base and J by 3 bases, leaving 11 bases between them. CDR3 in DNA: TGTGCCAGCAGTTTATACACAGGGAAGACAGATACGCAGTATTTT. Translating gives CASSLYTGKTDTQYF.

The genes are TRBV24-1 and TRBJ1-2, with 8 bases aligning to TRBD1. The CDR3 has 17 amino acids. Losses at the gene ends were 5 bases for V and 2 bases for J; bases not matched to a gene: 12. Per the germline V gene, CDR1 is KGHDR and CDR2 is SFDVKD. CDR3 protein: CATSAPLGTGENYGYTF. CDR3 sequence (DNA): TGTGCCACCAGTGCCCCTTTGGGGACAGGTGAGAACTATGGCTACACCTTC.

This clone was detected ten times or more. Other nucleotide sequences in the sample specify the same CDR3. The genes are TRBV4-3 and TRBJ1-1, with a tentative D call TRBD1 (6 bases). The CDR3 consists of 13 residues. The germline gives CDR1 LGHNA, CDR2 YSLEER. Trimming removed 3 bases from V and 2 bases from J, with 7 bases in between. CDR3 nucleotide sequence: TGCGCCAGCAGCCAGACAGGCAACACTGAAGCTTTCTTT. Translation: CASSQTGNTEAFF.

CDR3 protein: CASSNSRDRGTDTQYF. The CDR3 DNA reads as TGTGCCAGCAGTAATAGCCGGGACAGGGGTACAGATACGCAGTATTTT. The chain joins TRBV2 to TRBJ2-3, with 10 bases fitting TRBD1. Losses at the gene ends were 5 bases for V and 3 bases for J; bases not matched to a gene: 8. This CDR3 comprises 16 residues. Germline lookup yields CDR1 SNHLY and CDR2 FYNNEI.

The chain couples TRBV9 to TRBJ2-7, with a weak D call TRBD1 (5 bases). The CDR3 totals 14 residues. V was pared by 4 bases and J by 6 bases, with 17 bases between. Germline V gene sequence: CDR1 SGDLS, CDR2 YYNGEE. In DNA, the CDR3 is TGTGCCAGCAGCCCCGCTCTGCAGGGCGCCGAGCAGTACTTC. It yields the protein CASSPALQGAEQYF.

This rearrangement joins TRBV30 to TRBJ1-5, with D uncertain. The ends were cut back, 2 bases at V and 4 bases at J, with 12 bases in the middle. The CDR3 has 14 residues. CDR1 and CDR2 (germline): GTSNPN, SVGIG (reference sequence). Written as DNA, the CDR3 is TGTGCCTGGAGTTTTGTTGGCAGGAATCAGCCCCAGCATTTT. Translated, it gives CAWSFVGRNQPQHF.

As to this clone: This CDR3 is also generated by other DNA sequences in the sample. The chain carries TRBV7-9 and TRBJ1-4; D may be TRBD1 (6 bases). The germline gives CDR1 SEHNR, CDR2 FQNEAQ (reference sequence). The CDR3 consists of 14 residues. Deletions cut 1 base from V and 5 bases from J, with 8 bases between. The CDR3 nucleotides read TGTGCCAGCAGCTTAGGAACAGGGAATGAAAAACTGTTTTTT. Its protein product is CASSLGTGNEKLFF.

This chain uses TRBV20-1 with TRBJ1-2; the D gene is possibly TRBD1 (5 bases). The germline V gene encodes CDR1 DFQATT and CDR2 SNEGSKA (reference sequence). Trimming cost V 3 bases and J 6 bases, with 14 bases left between them. The length of the CDR3 is 13 residues. Here the CDR3 reads CSASLGVENGYTF. In DNA, the CDR3 is TGCAGTGCTAGTTTAGGGGTCGAGAATGGCTACACCTTC.

The rearrangement joins TRBV7-2 to TRBJ2-7; 7 nucleotides match TRBD1. Germline V gene data show CDR1 as SGHTA and CDR2 as FQGNSA. V shed 5 bases, J shed 5 bases, and the junction held 9 bases outside the gene matches. The CDR3 sequence is 14 residues long. The CDR3 DNA reads as TGTGCCAGCAGCCGTAACAGGGGTGGAGACGAGCAGTACTTC. Translation: CASSRNRGGDEQYF.

This clone was counted a single time. The chain is built from TRBV28 and TRBJ2-4; D remains ambiguous. This CDR3 has 15 residues. With 6 bases removed from V and 0 bases from J, the gap between germline ends came to 12 bases. Germline V gene lookup returns CDR1 MDHEN and CDR2 SYDVKM. This CDR3 reads CASSRRFRAKNIQYF. CDR3 nucleotide sequence: TGTGCCAGCAGCCGGCGGTTTAGAGCCAAAAACATTCAGTACTTC.

This chain links TRBV29-1 with TRBJ2-4, with 7 bases that match TRBD2. Trimming cost V 4 bases and J 0 bases; bases outside gene matches: 9. This CDR3 region has 16 residues. The germline V gene has CDR1 SQVTM and CDR2 ANQGSEA. CDR3 region: CSVVVPAGIAKNIQYF. The CDR3 region has the DNA TGCAGCGTTGTTGTCCCAGCGGGGATAGCCAAAAACATTCAGTACTTC.

V and J are TRBV28 and TRBJ1-5; tentative D call: TRBD1 (5 bases). There are 15 residues in the CDR3. Germline CDR1 reads MDHEN; CDR2 reads SYDVKM. V was cut by 3 bases and J by 4 bases, with 13 bases left in between. Here the CDR3 DNA reads TGTGCCAGCAGTTTCCCCCCGGGACTAAATCAGCCCCAGCATTTT. Translation: CASSFPPGLNQPQHF.

The chain couples TRBV3-1 (or the pseudogene TRBV3-2) to TRBJ2-7, with a possible D match to TRBD2 (5 bases). V dropped 0 bases and J dropped 2 bases, with 14 bases sitting between them. This CDR3 is built from 16 residues. The V gene's germline CDR1 is LGHDT and CDR2 YNNKEL (reference sequence). CDR3 residues: CASSQDLLAGTYEQYF. The CDR3 nucleotides are TGTGCCAGCAGCCAAGATCTCCTAGCAGGTACCTACGAGCAGTACTTC.

V usage is TRBV24-1 and J usage is TRBJ1-2, with D possibly TRBD1 on 5 matching bases. The length of the CDR3 is 15 residues. V was trimmed by 1 base and J by 1 base, leaving 9 bases between them. Germline assignment: CDR1 KGHDR and CDR2 SFDVKD. The chain's CDR3 is CATSDFKGYNYGYTF. The CDR3 DNA reads TGTGCCACCAGTGATTTTAAGGGGTATAACTATGGCTACACCTTC.

The chain carries TRBV28 and TRBJ2-1; TRBD2 matches 15 bases. Germline V gene data show CDR1 as MDHEN and CDR2 as SYDVKM. The CDR3 has 18 residues. V was clipped by 2 bases and J by 4 bases; unmatched bases: 6. CDR3 nucleotide sequence: TGTGCCAGCAGTTTAGTCTCCGGGACTAGCGGGAGGTACAATGAGCAGTTCTTC. Its protein product is CASSLVSGTSGRYNEQFF.

V usage is TRBV7-3 and J usage is TRBJ1-3, with D tentatively TRBD1 (6 bases). The CDR3 is made up of 16 amino acids. Germline CDR1 and CDR2: SGHTA and FQGTGA. V shed 6 bases and J shed 0 bases, with 15 bases lying between them. The CDR3 DNA follows: TGTGCCAGCAGACCGGACAGATCTTTCTCTGGAAACACCATATATTTT. Translation: CASRPDRSFSGNTIYF.

The CDR3 coding sequence is TGTGCCAGCAGCTTAGCGCTTCCGGGAGCAGAGACAGATACGCAGTATTTT. It yields the protein CASSLALPGAETDTQYF. The chain combines TRBV7-2 with TRBJ2-3; a weak D match, TRBD2 (6 bases). This CDR3 spans 17 amino acids. Germline CDR1 and CDR2: SGHTA and FQGNSA. Trimming shortened V by 0 bases and J by 3 bases, and 16 bases separated the two germline ends.

On this clone itself: The identical CDR3 is also encoded by other nucleotide sequences in the sample. CDR3 sequence (DNA): TGTGCCAGCAGTTTTTCGGGGGGCAATTATGGCTACACCTTC. This encodes CASSFSGGNYGYTF. V gene TRBV28 combines with J gene TRBJ1-2; D perhaps matches TRBD1 (6 bases). The CDR3 loop spans 14 amino acids. The ends were cut back, 3 bases at V and 5 bases at J, with 13 bases in the middle. Germline V gene data show CDR1 as MDHEN and CDR2 as SYDVKM.

J is TRBJ2-5 and V is TRBV28, with 7 bases fitting TRBD2. Germline-derived CDR1 and CDR2 are MDHEN and SYDVKM. This CDR3 region has 16 residues. After removal of 4 bases from V and 3 bases from J, the junction contained 11 bases not matched to a gene. CDR3 coding DNA: TGTGCCAGCAGTTCGACGGGGGGACCCCTAAAAGAGACCCAGTACTTC. It yields the protein CASSSTGGPLKETQYF.

The rearrangement joins TRBV2 to TRBJ1-2; TRBD1 matches at 9 bases. Germline assignment: CDR1 SNHLY and CDR2 FYNNEI. The CDR3 totals 14 residues. The V gene end was trimmed by 7 bases and the J gene end by 8 bases; junction bases not matched to a gene: 11. CDR3 in DNA: TGTGCCAGCAAATCCGGGACAGGGTTTGGAGGCTACACCTTC. It is translated as CASKSGTGFGGYTF.

This rearrangement joins TRBV9 to TRBJ2-7, with D possibly matching TRBD1 (5 bases). V was shortened by 3 bases and J by 2 bases, with 12 bases between the two germline ends. Germline CDR1 and CDR2: SGDLS and YYNGEE. The CDR3 covers 14 residues. The CDR3 protein is CASSEGIGPYEQYF. The CDR3 region has the DNA TGTGCCAGCAGCGAGGGGATAGGACCCTACGAGCAGTACTTC.

Comments on this clone: A junction boundary mismatches the germline segment, possibly from a read error. The chain employs TRBV7-7 and TRBJ2-7; maybe TRBD1 (6 bases). Germline lookup yields CDR1 SSHAT and CDR2 FNYEAQ (reference sequence). This CDR3 is 15 amino acids long. This CDR3 is CASSLPSTGSYEQYF. In nucleotides, the CDR3 is TGTGCTAGCAGCTTACCCTCAACAGGGTCCTACGAGCAGTACTTC.

The chain uses TRBV4-1 and TRBJ2-5; D may be TRBD2 (5 bases). The germline CDR1 and CDR2 sequences are MGHRA and YSYEKL. The V end lost 0 bases, the J end lost 2 bases, and 13 bases lay between the germline ends. This CDR3 is built from 16 residues. The chain's CDR3 is CASSQEMVTGQETQYF. CDR3 coding DNA: TGCGCCAGCAGCCAAGAAATGGTAACGGGACAAGAGACCCAGTACTTC.